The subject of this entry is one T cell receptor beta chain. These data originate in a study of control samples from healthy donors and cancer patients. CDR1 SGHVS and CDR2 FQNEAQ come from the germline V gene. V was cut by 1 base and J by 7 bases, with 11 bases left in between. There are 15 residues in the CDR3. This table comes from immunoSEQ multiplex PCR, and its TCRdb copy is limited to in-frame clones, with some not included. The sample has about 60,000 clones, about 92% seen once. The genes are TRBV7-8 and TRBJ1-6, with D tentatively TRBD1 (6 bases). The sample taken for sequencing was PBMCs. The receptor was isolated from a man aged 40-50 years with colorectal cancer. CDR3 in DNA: TGTGCCAGCAGCTTAGTGGGGGCGCGGAATTCACCCCTCCACTTT. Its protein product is CASSLVGARNSPLHF.